This T cell receptor beta chain was observed in a study of OX40 agonist ivuxolimab in advanced cancers. Study summary: Ivuxolimab is an agonistic anti-OX40 (CD134) antibody, and patients were treated with it.

Study-wide points: Patients with a partial response at 0.1-3.0 mg/kg had among the lowest clonal expansion.

Some clones are missing from TCRdb's copy, which holds only in-frame ones; the method was immunoSEQ multiplex PCR. The sample includes 82,000 or so clones, roughly 92% of them seen just once. About this clone itself: Its antigen is currently unknown.

The clonotype comes from an adult with an advanced solid tumor such as melanoma, head and neck, liver or kidney cancer. Specimen: CD4+ or CD8+ T cells sorted from blood, collected in a trial of the OX40 agonist ivuxolimab.

The CDR3 DNA sequence: TGTGCCAGCAGTGAGCCTAGCATGGAGACCCAGTACTTC. It codes for CASSEPSMETQYF. This chain joins TRBV2 and TRBJ2-5; a weak D match, TRBD2 (5 bases). Germline CDR1 is SNHLY and CDR2 is FYNNEI. The V gene lost 3 bases and the J gene lost 5 bases, with 10 bases spanning the gap. The length of the CDR3 is 13 residues.